This T cell receptor (beta chain) stems from a study of cytomegalovirus exposure and HLA in healthy donors (dated by TCRdb to about 2017). In terms of the full investigation: An earlier analysis of approximately 640 of the donors reported roughly 300 Gb of sequence data and more than 90 million unique TCR beta sequences from 150 million to 200 million T cells. An early release covering 550 to 650 HLA-typed donors comprised roughly 300 gigabases of sequencing data and about 90 million unique TCR sequences. Among the roughly 400 genotyped donors, approximately 81% belonged to the genetic ancestry cluster associated with self-reported Caucasian donors. The study aimed to test whether signatures of past pathogen exposure could be identified by cataloging public T cell receptors. Using immunosequencing, the study profiled T cell repertoires from 500 to 800 subjects and related those repertoires to cytomegalovirus serostatus. Along with the 666-subject first cohort, a separate validation cohort of over a hundred different subjects was used. High-throughput TCR immunosequencing, statistical association of individual TCRs with disease status, and machine learning were combined to predict cytomegalovirus infection status. To study patterns of TCR occurrence, a later analysis re-analyzed previously published TCR beta repertoires from 666 donors and added high-resolution HLA genotyping. In the later analysis, no new phenotypic data were used to find candidate immune exposures; instead, reliance was placed on TCR beta sequences and their occurrence across donors. To decide whether each TCR beta V gene segment behaved as functional or pseudogenic, an earlier analysis of over 500 of the donors relied on high-throughput TCR beta sequencing. Donor age, sex, ethnicity and CMV serostatus were compiled together with the repertoire data. In a later genetic analysis, genome-wide SNP genotypes for about 55% of the roughly 700 donors were used, and that subset was treated as a discovery cohort. Every discovery cohort repertoire had been produced on one sequencing platform. Class I and class II HLA loci were covered by the typing at four-digit resolution. Typing coverage differed by locus: A, B, C, DRB1 and DQB1 were typed in about 620-640 donors, DQA1 in roughly 510, DPA1 in 600 to 610, and DPB1 in 472. Because of strong linkage in the cohort, roughly five DR-DQ haplotypes were treated as single units for association and clustering. Among 398 genotyped donors of the cohort, an average of around 220,000 unique TCR beta nucleotide sequences was sequenced per donor, of which approximately 18% were non-productive.

The cohort consisted of 666 healthy bone marrow donors. Cohort members were all nominally healthy when sampled, although unrecorded immune exposures were likely present. The donor tested CMV seropositive and was one of the 289 seropositive cohort members. A peripheral blood sample was provided by each donor, and peripheral blood mononuclear cells were used for TCR beta sequencing. Genomic DNA was extracted from the blood cell samples with the Qiagen DNeasy Blood Extraction Kit. The full study reports these points: Most CMV-associated TCR beta chains appeared to be HLA-restricted in a later analysis, and the HLA associations seemed to be driven largely by CMV exposure. Correlated functional status among segregating V segments might reflect linkage disequilibrium, but an unknown experimental factor could not be ruled out. Because counts were too low, roughly 18 rarely observed V segments, including chromosome 9 orphons, were left out of the earlier analysis of over 550 of the donors. The presence/absence analyses assumed that sequencing depth was roughly uniform across donors, and that assumption may not be true. Because HLA typing was unavailable for some donors at each locus, only the typed subset was used in association tests. A further reported finding was that TCR beta sequences accurately predicted the HLA-A and HLA-B alleles for most subjects in the first cohort. Compared with the approximately 700-donor mean, donors in an Asian-associated ancestry cluster had fewer N-insertions in productive TCRs, according to a later genetic analysis. A later analysis found that HLA-associated TCR beta chains were more clonally expanded and had lower generation probabilities than equally common non-associated chains. Immune exposure information for the cohort was limited to CMV serostatus. In a later analysis, about 17,000 TCR beta sequences were associated with specific HLA alleles at a false discovery rate of 0.05. Three of the identified cytomegalovirus-associated TCR beta chains were confirmed in vitro to be specific for cytomegalovirus antigens. In an earlier analysis of approximately 590 of the donors, most TCR beta V segments were observed in productive rearrangements about 90% or about 30% of the time, broadly matching IMGT annotations. A later genetic analysis associated a missense DCLRE1C variant with V-gene and J-gene trimming of TCR beta chains, and an independent cohort replicated the association. The sequencing pipeline was judged likely to have produced a cluster of highly shared sequence variants as a technical artifact. In both the original and validation cohorts, the classifier was reported to diagnose cytomegalovirus status with high specificity and sensitivity. Across donors, most TCR sequences were observed very rarely, whereas some public TCRs were present in many individuals. Assigning TCR associations to individual alleles was difficult when HLA alleles, especially DR and DQ, strongly co-occurred. Several of the top co-occurrence clusters appeared to be linked to parvovirus B19, influenza, CMV and Epstein-Barr virus, according to a later analysis. It was suggested by the authors that the approach could potentially be generalized to other disease states and immunological phenotypes. In a later analysis, the rate of TCR association differed among HLA loci, with DRB1 alleles having the most associated TCRs and HLA-C alleles having the fewest. The study gave a list of under 200 TCR beta chains associated with cytomegalovirus. Because the 87-base-pair reads could not distinguish some IMGT-functional V segments, including TRBV6-2 and TRBV6-3, those segments were excluded. Only TCR beta chains were sequenced in this cohort, and the absence of alpha or paired-chain data limited detectable features.

Libraries were constructed by the immunoSEQ multiplex PCR assay. For the multiplex PCR, a mixture combining 60 forward primers for TCR Vbeta segments and 13 reverse primers for TCR Jbeta segments was used. A multiplex PCR assay on genomic DNA amplified the CDR3 region of rearranged TCR beta genes. The Illumina HiSeq System was used to sequence the amplified TCR beta libraries as 87-base-pair reads. The authors' pipeline ran thus. A later analysis tallied 70 million to 100 million unique TCR beta chains across the 610 or so repertoires, and approximately 11 million of those chains were shared by two or more donors. Raw reads were error-corrected and collapsed into unique sequences with a nearest-neighbor algorithm that merged closely related sequences to remove PCR and sequencing errors. To assign V, D and J gene segments, CDR3 sequences were aligned to IMGT reference sequences. For a sequence to be retained, at least a six-nucleotide match to both a V gene segment and a J gene segment was required. A rearrangement counted as productive if the CDR3 had no stop codons and remained in frame with V and J, and every other rearrangement counted as non-productive. CDR3 was defined by IMGT convention, running from the second conserved V-encoded cysteine to the conserved J-encoded phenylalanine. Sequences without an unambiguous match to a single V gene segment were excluded from the earlier analysis of almost 600 of the donors. An earlier analysis of over 450 of the donors classified V segments as functional when productive rearrangements were above 56.7% and as segregating when the standard deviation between donors was above 5%. A statistical classification framework was built to diagnose cytomegalovirus status from the catalog of TCR beta chain sequences. A later analysis assigned V and J genes by comparing TCR nucleotide sequences with IMGT/GENE-DB human TR gene sequences. In a later analysis, CDR3 sequences and most-parsimonious VDJ recombination scenarios were assigned using the TCRdist pipeline. In a later analysis, every TCR beta chain was defined by the combination of its CDR3 amino acid sequence and its V-gene family, and reads without a unique V-gene family were dropped. To address suspected cross-contamination and a sequencing artifact, a later analysis removed 450 to 700 highly shared, low-generation-probability nucleotide sequences. For each public chain, a later analysis derived a clonal expansion index from normalized ranks of inferred template counts within each repertoire. In a later analysis, generation probabilities were computed using a VDJ recombination model fitted to out-of-frame rearrangements, and the results were checked against IGoR. Hypergeometric tests were used in a later analysis to score TCR-TCR, TCR-HLA and TCR-CMV co-occurrence, with a repertoire-size bias correction applied to the TCR pairs. A later analysis estimated false discovery rates by permuting HLA or CMV assignments 20 times. In a later analysis, co-occurring TCRs were grouped with DBSCAN, and TCRdist sequence similarity was added when clustering was performed within HLA-allele-positive subsets. For co-occurrence clustering, repertoires with fewer than 30,000 or more than 120,000 public chains were excluded, along with about five repertoires with anomalous nucleotide sharing. Entries here come from immuneACCESS through TCRdb and include only in-frame sequences with V and J called. Some clones fail to appear in such tables; in the studies checked, an unresolved V gene covers under half of the shortfall, and the cause of the remainder is unknown. Clone size and the V and J calls come from that table; the DNA yielded D and trimming. Counted in this sample were 150,000 to 200,000 clones; approximately 78% of them appeared once. The ten largest clonotypes hold approximately 14% of the sample.

CDR1 and CDR2 are drawn from the germline V gene: SGHAT, FQNNGV. The germline V and J ends show losses of 4 bases and 5 bases respectively, and no gene match explains 6 bases of the junction. The CDR3 numbers 14 residues from cysteine through phenylalanine. This entry keeps only the CDR3 DNA: 42 bases, framed from base 1. Points on this clone: It lacks a known antigen. Per-nucleotide qualities are absent, and no much larger clonotype sits a single base away.

The sequencing input was PBMCs. The TCR comes from a woman aged 25 to 39 in good health and CMV-seropositive. The chain was built from TRBV11-2 and TRBJ2-7, with 9 junctional bases fitting TRBD1. This receptor carries the CDR3 CASSSQGQGDEQYF. The DNA sequence reads TGTGCCAGCAGCTCGCAGGGACAGGGTGACGAGCAGTACTTC.